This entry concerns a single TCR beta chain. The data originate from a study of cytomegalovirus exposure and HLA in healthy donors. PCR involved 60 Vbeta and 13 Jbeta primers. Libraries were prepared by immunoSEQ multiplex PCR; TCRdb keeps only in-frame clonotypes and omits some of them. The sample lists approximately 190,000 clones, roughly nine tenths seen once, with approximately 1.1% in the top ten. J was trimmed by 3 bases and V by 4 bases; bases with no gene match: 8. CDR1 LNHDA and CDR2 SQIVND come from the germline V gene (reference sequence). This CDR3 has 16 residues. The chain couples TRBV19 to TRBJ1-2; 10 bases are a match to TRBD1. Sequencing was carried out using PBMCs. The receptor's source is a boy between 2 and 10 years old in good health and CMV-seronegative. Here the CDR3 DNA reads TGTGCCAGTAGTACCCCAGACAGGGGGCGGCACTATGGCTACACCTTC. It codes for CASSTPDRGRHYGYTF.